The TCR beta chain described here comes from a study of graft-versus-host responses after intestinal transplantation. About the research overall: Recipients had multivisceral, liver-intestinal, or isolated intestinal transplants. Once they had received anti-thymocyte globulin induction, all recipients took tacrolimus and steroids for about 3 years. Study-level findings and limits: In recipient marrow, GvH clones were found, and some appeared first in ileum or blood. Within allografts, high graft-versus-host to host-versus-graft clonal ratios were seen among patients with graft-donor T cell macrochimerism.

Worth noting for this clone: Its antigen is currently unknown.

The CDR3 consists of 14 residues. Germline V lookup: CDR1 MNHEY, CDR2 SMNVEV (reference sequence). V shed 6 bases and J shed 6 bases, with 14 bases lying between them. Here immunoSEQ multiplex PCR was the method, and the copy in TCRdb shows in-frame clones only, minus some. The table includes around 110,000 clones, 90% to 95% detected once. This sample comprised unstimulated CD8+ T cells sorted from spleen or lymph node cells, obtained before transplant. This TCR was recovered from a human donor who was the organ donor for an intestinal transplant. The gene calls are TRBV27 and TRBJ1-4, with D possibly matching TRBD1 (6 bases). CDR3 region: CASRGTGLYEKLFF. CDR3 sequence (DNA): TGTGCCAGCAGGGGAACAGGGCTTTATGAAAAACTGTTTTTT.